This T cell receptor (beta chain) was sequenced during a study of cytomegalovirus exposure and HLA in healthy donors. Broader study findings: When analyzed later, a missense DCLRE1C variant was found to be linked to TCR beta V- and J-gene trimming.

PCR used 60 Vbeta primers and 13 Jbeta primers. The assay was immunoSEQ multiplex PCR, and TCRdb's table has in-frame clones only and misses some. The table shows some 100,000 clones, with around 75% occurring only once. In nominal health when sampled, donors likely had unrecorded immune exposures nonetheless. V was trimmed by 0 bases and J by 5 bases, leaving 11 bases between them. The CDR3 covers 14 residues. Germline values: CDR1 SGDLS, CDR2 YYNGEE. Comment on this clone: Its antigen is unknown.

The chain employs TRBV9 and TRBJ1-2; D might be TRBD1 (6 bases). The sample consisted of PBMCs. This TCR was recovered from a male donor in good health and CMV-seropositive. CDR3 DNA: TGTGCCAGCAGCGTAGGCAGGGGAATGTATGGCTACACCTTC. Its translation is CASSVGRGMYGYTF.